Sequencing of this T cell receptor (beta chain) was carried out in a study of blood T cell repertoires in COVID-19. Overall study: COVID-19 samples collected from the United States, Italy and Spain covered acute and convalescent phases. T cells, B-cell-depleted T cells, or PBMCs supplied cDNA or gDNA.

The data were produced by immunoSEQ multiplex PCR, yet TCRdb's version contains in-frame clones alone and is incomplete. The sample has fewer than 300,000 clones; around 85% are singletons. This CDR3 is built from 15 residues. Germline V lookup: CDR1 LGHNA, CDR2 YNFKEQ. V lost 2 bases and J lost 6, with 14 bases in between. The receptor's source is a woman aged 30 to 39 with COVID-19, enrolled during active disease. Sequenced sample: peripheral blood. The V gene is TRBV4-2, the J gene TRBJ1-5, with D perhaps TRBD1 (6 bases). Here the CDR3 reads CASSQSQGESQPQHF. CDR3 nucleotides: TGTGCCAGCAGCCAATCACAGGGTGAAAGTCAGCCCCAGCATTTT.